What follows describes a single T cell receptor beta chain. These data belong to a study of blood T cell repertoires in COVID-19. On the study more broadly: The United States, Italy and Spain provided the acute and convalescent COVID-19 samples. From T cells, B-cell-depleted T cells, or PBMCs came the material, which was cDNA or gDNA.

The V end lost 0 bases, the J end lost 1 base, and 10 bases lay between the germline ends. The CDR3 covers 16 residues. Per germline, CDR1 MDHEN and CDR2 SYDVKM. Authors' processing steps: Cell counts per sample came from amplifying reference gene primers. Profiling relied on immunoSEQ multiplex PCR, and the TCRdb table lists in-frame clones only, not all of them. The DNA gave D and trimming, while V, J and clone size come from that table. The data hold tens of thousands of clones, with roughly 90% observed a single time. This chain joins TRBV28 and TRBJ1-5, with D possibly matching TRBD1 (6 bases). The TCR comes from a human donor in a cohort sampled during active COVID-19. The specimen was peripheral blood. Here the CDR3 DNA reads TGTGCCAGCAGTTTATGGCCAGGGGCGAGCAATCAGCCCCAGCATTTT. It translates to CASSLWPGASNQPQHF. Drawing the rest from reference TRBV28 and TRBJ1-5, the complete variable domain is DVKVTQSSRYLVKRTGEKVFLECVQDMDHENMFWYRQDPGLGLRLIYFSYDVKMKEKGDIPEGYSVSREKKERFSLILESASTNQTSMYLCASSLWPGASNQPQHFGDGTRLSIL.